This T cell receptor (beta chain) was sequenced for a study of tumor-infiltrating lymphocytes in primary liver carcinoma. Synthesis of TCR beta cDNA was carried out from around 540 ng total RNA with a constant-region primer. Construction of TCR beta libraries relied on three successive nested multiplex PCR rounds employing slightly modified ARM-PCR. PCR rounds one and two used TRBV1-TRBV30 forward primers with a C-beta reverse primer for around 11 cycles each. One entry per CDR3 protein, called by TCRdb with MiXCR from the multiplex PCR reads. The sample lists approximately 340,000 distinct CDR3 sequences, almost 65% occurring once. This clonotype was found many times. Blood RNA originated from unsorted whole blood, with germline DNA additionally extracted. Germline V CDR1 and CDR2: MNHEY, SVGAGI. CDR3 length equals 16 residues. With 2 bases clipped from V and 6 bases from J, the junction kept 12 bases outside the gene matches.

The sequencing input was peripheral blood. This chain connects TRBV6-5 to TRBJ1-1, with 7 bases aligning to TRBD1. The sequence derives from a man aged 40-50 years with primary liver carcinoma and hepatitis B virus infection. As DNA, the CDR3 is TGTGCCAGCAGTTACCAGACACCAGGGGGGTCTGCTGAAGCTTTCTTT. This translates into CASSYQTPGGSAEAFF.